The clone carrying this T cell receptor (beta chain) was picked up many times. Its antigen is undetermined. MiXCR, applied by TCRdb to the reads, yields one record per CDR3 protein. The sample includes about 920,000 distinct CDR3 sequences, roughly 30% of them seen just once. This record comes from a study of T cell repertoires in cytomegalovirus infection. Study as a whole: Epitope selection comprised recently identified HLA-C-restricted CMV epitopes and well-studied HLA-B-restricted CMV epitopes. CMV infection and matching HLA type were both indicated by public TCR beta signatures. Study results and caveats: Dominating the ex vivo response were HLA-C-restricted CMV-specific TCR beta clonotypes. Cumulative public TCR beta family frequency identified carriers of CMV plus the relevant HLA.

The CDR3 is made up of 12 amino acids. Germline V gene data show CDR1 as SGHTA and CDR2 as FQGNSA. The V end was cut by 4 bases, the J end by 6 bases, with 7 bases between. The sequence derives from a human donor in good health (CMV status not recorded). Some clones in this sample may be carry-over from other donors' samples. The specimen was cultured CD8+ T cells from PBMCs, collected from culture after CMV antigen stimulation. The chain recombines TRBV7-2 with TRBJ2-1; D is possibly TRBD1 (5 bases). This chain's CDR3 is CASSSTVNEQFF. CDR3 bases: TGTGCCAGCAGCTCGACAGTCAATGAGCAGTTCTTC.